This TCR beta chain was observed in a study of CD4 T cells in relation to SARS-CoV-2 and coronaviruses. As for the study in general: TCR beta CDR3s were sequenced after approximately 9-day antigen culture of PBMCs.

As to this clone: Its antigen remains unidentified.

CD4+ T cells from unexposed donors were obtained before the COVID-19 pandemic (2011-2018). Isolation of CD4+ T cells took place after less than 13 days in culture. Cells permitting, SARS-CoV-2 S/N and four cold-coronavirus spikes were tested on unexposed-donor CD4+ T cells. Method: immunoSEQ multiplex PCR; TCRdb's copy keeps in-frame clones and lacks some. The repertoire consists of around 11,000 clones, with 84% occurring once and the leading ten covering under 30%. The V gene lost 0 bases and the J gene lost 1 base, with 19 bases spanning the gap. Germline values: CDR1 ENHRY, CDR2 SYGVKD. The CDR3 has 18 residues.

This rearrangement joins TRBV10-3 to TRBJ2-7; D may be TRBD2 (6 bases). The TCR comes from a human donor in good health. Sequences were obtained from CD4+ T cells from PBMCs, cultured in vitro. The CDR3: CAISESLRQAGGSYEQYF. Here the CDR3 DNA reads TGTGCCATCAGTGAGTCGTTAAGACAAGCGGGCGGGTCCTACGAGCAGTACTTC.